This TCR beta chain was identified during a study of shared clonotypes between healthy human individuals. Study context: Serving as donors were two women and three men, whose ages spanned 18 to 49.

Clones were sequenced by immunoSEQ multiplex PCR, and TCRdb holds only the in-frame ones, with some missing. The profile covers 1 million to 1.3 million clones, with around 82% appearing a single time and 0.6% to 0.75% taken by the ten largest. Free of recent acute infections or vaccinations, the donors were healthy HIV-negative adults. Per germline, CDR1 MNHNY and CDR2 SVGAGI (reference sequence). V lost 4 bases to trimming and J lost 4 bases, with 14 bases between them. There are 15 residues in the CDR3. The sequenced sample consisted of memory CD4+ T cells from PBMCs. Described subset: CD45RA-negative fraction. This sequence was found in a man aged 18 to 30 in good health. Some clones in this sample may be carry-over from other donors' samples. The gene calls are TRBV6-6 and TRBJ2-1; the D gene is possibly TRBD2 (6 bases). The CDR3 sequence is CASSFLAPDYNEQFF. The DNA of the CDR3 is TGTGCCAGCAGTTTTCTAGCGCCTGATTACAATGAGCAGTTCTTC.